This T cell receptor (beta chain) stems from a study of blood T cells in healthy people across ages (dated by TCRdb to 2014 to 2015). At the level of the whole study: Template switching captured roughly one uniquely barcoded TCR beta cDNA molecule per two T cells in model experiments. Using deep sequencing normalized with unique cDNA molecular identifiers, the study measured how TCR beta repertoire diversity changes with age. The donors were split into four age groups: young (average around 15 years), middle-aged (39), aged (62) and long-lived (about 74). Donors of different ages were randomly distributed across sequencing lanes to avoid experimental bias. Two additional independent replicas of 1 million unique cDNA reads from the same blood draw were analyzed for two donors (one aged 18 to 30 and one aged 80 or older). Broad study findings and their caveats: Estimates of total diversity based on one million sequenced T cells were considered lower bounds and underestimates. Donor CMV infection status was unknown, potentially confounding age-related changes in expanded clonotypes. The percentage of naive T cells measured by flow cytometry correlated strongly with observed TCR beta diversity. Observed TCR beta diversity per million T cells fell roughly linearly with age, and a significant reduction was already apparent by age around 36. The long-lived group showed more naive CD4+ T cells, fewer expanded clones and increased TCR diversity than the aged group, suggesting age selection. Since profiling was done on bulk unsorted PBMCs, naive and antigen-experienced compartments could not be conclusively compared.

Including cysteine and phenylalanine, the CDR3 has 18 amino acids. Only the CDR3 portion is preserved as DNA: 54 bases, with reading frame beginning at the first base. Reading the germline V gene gives CDR1 KGHDR and CDR2 SFDVKD. To note about this clonotype: Its specific antigen is unknown. A junction boundary mismatches the germline segment, possibly from a read error.

The method was 5' RACE. Sequencing used an Illumina HiSeq 2500. The second PCR ran for about 6 to 12 cycles and used a J-beta primer mix along with a sample-barcoded 5' primer. Each TCR beta cDNA molecule received a unique molecular identifier from a template-switch 5' adaptor carrying 12 random nucleotides. Each sample yielded at least 3 million CDR3-containing paired-end reads. First-strand cDNA was synthesized from all RNA with the Mint cDNA synthesis kit, primed by a TRBC-specific oligonucleotide. After uracil-DNA glycosylase treatment, a first 18-cycle PCR used universal primers M1SS and BC2_uni_R on all cDNA. Per the authors' processing: Each sample was normalized by randomly selecting 1 million high-quality reads, each carrying a distinct molecular identifier. Reads with shared molecular identifiers were discarded instead of being binned into consensus sequences. MiTCR, run with a Q25 quality threshold and the strictest error-elimination algorithm, handled CDR3 identification, clonotype clustering and error correction. A nonparametric unseen species model using Euler transformation provided a lower-bound estimate of total TCR beta diversity. TCRdb reanalyzed the raw reads on its own, using fastp at Q25 for trimming and MiXCR for clone calling, and kept in-frame beta chains. When rows share a CDR3 protein, they turn into one entry using the most common DNA and genes. Clone size and V and J calls follow TCRdb, not the original study. The sample profile shows over 1,300,000 distinct CDR3 sequences; approximately 59% of them were found once. In total, the top ten clones hold 5% to 7% of the sample.

Systemically healthy Caucasian individuals from Russia, 39 in total and aged roughly 6 to 100 years, were included as donors. Around 9.7 milliliters of peripheral blood were collected from each donor into EDTA-treated Vacutainer tubes. PBMCs were isolated by Ficoll-Paque density-gradient centrifugation, with at least 6 million obtained per sample. Total RNA, at least 6 micrograms per sample, was extracted from PBMCs with Trizol reagent. The percentages of naive CD45RAhigh/CD27high T cells were determined by flow cytometry on a PBMC aliquot from every donor. The sample taken for sequencing was blood. The TCR was taken from a man between 18 and 29 years old in good health. The V and J segments used are TRBV24-1 and TRBJ2-4, with TRBD1 tentatively as D gene (5 bases match). The CDR3 region: CTTSGQGPRSLAKNIQYF. The DNA sequence is as follows: TGTACCACCAGTGGCCAGGGCCCTAGGTCACTAGCCAAAAACATTCAGTACTTC.